The clone carrying this T cell receptor (beta chain) was found many times. The sample comes from a study of T cells in Graves' hyperthyroidism and ophthalmopathy. As for the study in general: Upon initial diagnosis and before any treatment, peripheral blood was collected.

Researchers amplified the TCR beta CDR3 regions from RNA transcripts. RT-PCR in the first round (using the HTBI primer set) targeted the TCR CDR3. TCRdb re-called the multiplex PCR reads through MiXCR, storing one row per CDR3 protein. The sample lists approximately 520,000 distinct CDR3 sequences, around a quarter occurring once. Germline V gene sequence: CDR1 ENHRY, CDR2 SYGVKD. The CDR3 spans 15 residues. The J segment lost 3 bases and the V segment lost 4 bases, leaving 6 bases of the junction unmatched. Investigators excluded patients with uncontrolled infection, other autoimmune disease, pregnancy or lactation.

The chain is built from TRBV10-3 and TRBJ1-5, with 7 bases lining up with TRBD1. This TCR was sampled from a woman younger than 45 with Graves' ophthalmopathy. Sequenced: blood. CDR3 protein: CAISAGDSPNQPQHF. The DNA of the CDR3 is TGTGCCATCAGTGCCGGGGACAGCCCCAATCAGCCCCAGCATTTT.